These 14 T cell receptor beta chains share one sample of origin, sequenced in a study of blood T cell repertoires in COVID-19. TCRdb keeps only in-frame clones here, not all; method: immunoSEQ multiplex PCR. The sample lists 160,000 or so clones, approximately 81% seen once, with 15% to 20% in the top ten. The specimen sequenced was PBMCs or T cells enriched from blood (not recorded which). Receptor source: a man aged 60 to 75 who had recovered from COVID-19.

The chain joins TRBV10-3 to TRBJ1-5; 8 bases are a match to TRBD1. This CDR3 contains 18 residues. The V gene's germline CDR1 is ENHRY and CDR2 SYGVKD. The ends lost 0 bases at V and 0 bases at J; junction bases unmatched: 7. CDR3 nucleotide sequence: TGTGCCATCAGTGAGTCGAGGACAGGGCCCCATAGCAATCAGCCCCAGCATTTT. This codes for CAISESRTGPHSNQPQHF.

The chain links TRBV18 to TRBJ2-1; 10 bases fit TRBD1. Unmatched junction bases numbered 6, after V lost 3 bases and J lost 4 bases. Per germline, CDR1 KGHSH and CDR2 LQKENI. The CDR3 runs to 16 residues. The DNA of the CDR3 is TGTGCCAGCTCACCCCGGACAGGGGGAGCGTACAATGAGCAGTTCTTC. Translating gives CASSPRTGGAYNEQFF.

This rearrangement joins TRBV7-2 to TRBJ1-1; D gene unclear. V shed 1 base and J shed 5 bases, with 11 bases lying between them. Per the germline V gene, CDR1 is SGHTA and CDR2 is FQGNSA. The CDR3 is made up of 14 amino acids. CDR3 region: CASSLVARETEAFF. The CDR3 DNA reads as TGTGCCAGCAGCTTAGTAGCTAGGGAGACTGAAGCTTTCTTT.

This clone was seen a single time. The chain combines TRBV5-1 with TRBJ2-1; TRBD2 matches 7 bases. With 4 bases clipped from V and 8 bases from J, the junction kept 6 bases outside the gene matches. The CDR3 runs 13 residues. Germline lookup yields CDR1 SGHRS and CDR2 YFSETQ. CDR3 nucleotide sequence: TGCGCCAGCAGCCCCCCCCGGGGGGATGAGCAGTTCTTC. Translating it yields CASSPPRGDEQFF.

The rearrangement joins TRBV27 to TRBJ2-2, with TRBD2 matching over 7 bases. V dropped 0 bases and J dropped 6; count of bases not matched to a gene: 4. The germline CDR1 and CDR2 sequences are MNHEY and SMNVEV (reference sequence). The CDR3 has 15 residues. The CDR3 here is CASSLSWGRAGELFF. The CDR3 DNA sequence: TGTGCCAGCAGTTTATCGTGGGGGAGGGCCGGGGAGCTGTTTTTT.

This chain joins TRBV5-1 and TRBJ2-5; the match to TRBD2 covers 10 bases. The CDR3 runs to 17 residues. Germline CDR1 SGHRS, CDR2 YFSETQ. Trimming took 1 base from V and 4 from J; bases not matched to a gene: 10. DNA for the CDR3: TGCGCCAGCAGCTTGTCTAGCGGGGGAACGGTAGGAGAGACCCAGTACTTC. It specifies CASSLSSGGTVGETQYF. Full variable domain (remainder filled in from reference TRBV5-1 and TRBJ2-5): KAGVTQTPRYLIKTRGQQVTLSCSPISGHRSVSWYQQTPGQGLQFLFEYFSETQRNKGNFPGRFSGRQFSNSRSEMNVSTLELGDSALYLCASSLSSGGTVGETQYFGPGTRLLVL.

The CDR3 reads CASTPSWNTGELFF. The CDR3 bases are TGTGCCAGCACCCCTAGCTGGAACACCGGGGAGCTGTTTTTT. This sequence joins TRBV6-5 and TRBJ2-2, with D perhaps TRBD2 (5 bases). The CDR3 runs to 14 residues. The V end was cut by 7 bases, the J end by 1 base, with 10 bases between. From germline, CDR1 is MNHEY and CDR2 SVGAGI.

The V and J genes are TRBV12-3 or TRBV12-4 and TRBJ1-2; 8 bases are a match to TRBD1. The CDR3 loop spans 13 amino acids. Unmatched junction bases numbered 3, after V lost 5 bases and J lost 4 bases. CDR3 sequence (DNA): TGTGCCAGCAGTATGGACAGGGTCTATGGCTACACCTTC. The encoded protein is CASSMDRVYGYTF.

V gene TRBV11-3 combines with J gene TRBJ2-1, with a weak D call TRBD1 (6 bases). The CDR3 has 14 amino acids. Germline CDR1 and CDR2: SGHNT and YENEEA. V was cut by 2 bases and J by 5 bases, with 10 bases left in between. The CDR3 DNA reads as TGTGCCAGCAGCTTATCCAGGGGACACAATGAGCAGTTCTTC. Residues: CASSLSRGHNEQFF.

The CDR3 nucleotides read TGTGCCAGCAGCTTATATATTGATGAAAAACTGTTTTTT. This encodes CASSLYIDEKLFF. This chain uses TRBV7-9 with TRBJ1-4; D gene uncertain. The CDR3 consists of 13 residues. V lost 2 bases to trimming and J lost 6 bases, with 7 bases between them. Per germline, CDR1 SEHNR and CDR2 FQNEAQ (reference sequence).

J is TRBJ2-1 and V is TRBV11-3, with 8 bases fitting TRBD1. Germline V gene data show CDR1 as SGHNT and CDR2 as YENEEA. CDR3 length: 18 amino acids. V was clipped by 5 bases and J by 1 base; unmatched bases: 13. The CDR3 spells CASSRTIRGRGSYNEQFF. The CDR3 nucleotides are TGTGCCAGCAGCCGCACCATCAGGGGGCGAGGGTCCTACAATGAGCAGTTCTTC.

This rearrangement joins TRBV6-6 to TRBJ1-6; 8 positions match TRBD1. The CDR3 totals 15 residues. After removal of 6 bases from V and 6 bases from J, the junction contained 7 bases not matched to a gene. The germline V gene encodes CDR1 MNHNY and CDR2 SVGAGI (reference sequence). CDR3 protein: CASSPDRGGNSPLHF. In nucleotides, the CDR3 is TGTGCCAGCAGCCCCGACAGGGGAGGTAATTCACCCCTCCACTTT.

The V gene is TRBV9, the J gene TRBJ2-3, with D unclear. CDR1 and CDR2 (germline): SGDLS, YYNGEE. This CDR3 comprises 14 residues. Trimming took off 3 bases at V and 2 bases at J, with 10 bases between the two ends. The CDR3 region is CASSGYMVTDTQYF. DNA of the CDR3: TGTGCCAGCAGCGGATACATGGTCACAGATACGCAGTATTTT.

This chain connects TRBV7-9 to TRBJ1-1, with D uncertain. In germline, CDR1 is SEHNR, CDR2 FQNEAQ (reference sequence). The CDR3 loop spans 12 amino acids. Trimming shortened V by 6 bases and J by 6 bases, and 11 bases separated the two germline ends. The CDR3 spells CASSTREAEAFF. CDR3 sequence (DNA): TGTGCCAGCAGTACCCGTGAGGCTGAAGCTTTCTTT.